The text below deals with one T cell receptor beta chain. Its target is unknown. This record belongs to a study of T cells expressing NK-cell markers. Study context: The sequencing cohort of eight donors included seven HCMV-seropositive individuals and one seronegative individual.

The germline V gene has CDR1 SGHTA and CDR2 FQGTGA. The CDR3 length is 14 residues. The authors generated TCR beta cDNA through 5'RACE template switching with UMIs. Reanalyzing the 5' RACE reads, TCRdb keeps one entry per CDR3 protein, without DNA. In all, the sample yields approximately 550,000 distinct CDR3 sequences. General study points: Each of six donors carried dominant NKG2C+ clonotypes accounting for roughly 1.0-7.5% of CD8+ T cells.

This sequence was found in a man aged 18 to 29 in good health. The chain links TRBV7-3 to TRBJ2-1; checking the TCRdb D call of TRBD2 is not possible without DNA. Sequenced input: blood T cells: a sorted CD56 or NKG2C T cell subset, CD4+ or CD8+ T cells, or bulk PBMC T cells (not recorded which). CDR3 sequence reads: CASSPVGSSTEQFF.